The 13 T cell receptor beta chains presented below share a single source sample, sequenced in a study of T cell responses to AZD1222 COVID-19 vaccine. The assay was immunoSEQ multiplex PCR, and TCRdb's table has in-frame clones only and misses some. The table shows about 150,000 clones, with approximately 89% occurring only once. This sample comprised peripheral blood, obtained 28 days after the second AZD1222 dose. The receptors stem from an adult who received the AZD1222 COVID-19 vaccine.

The J gene is TRBJ1-6, the V gene TRBV4-1, with D perhaps matching TRBD1 (5 bases). V shed 4 bases and J shed 11 bases, with 24 bases lying between them. This CDR3 contains 17 residues. CDR1 MGHRA and CDR2 YSYEKL come from the germline V gene. The CDR3 region is CASSRGPRGGVGPPLHF. CDR3 in DNA: TGCGCCAGCAGCCGCGGACCCCGGGGCGGAGTAGGGCCACCCCTCCACTTT.

This chain uses TRBV5-5 with TRBJ1-2, with 7 positions matching TRBD1. CDR1 SGHKS and CDR2 YYEKEE come from the germline V gene (reference sequence). The CDR3 runs to 16 residues. V was clipped by 4 bases and J by 7 bases; unmatched bases: 16. The CDR3 coding sequence is TGTGCCAGCAGCCCCCCGGTTAGGGGGCTAAAAGGTGGCTACACCTTC. It encodes CASSPPVRGLKGGYTF.

V usage is TRBV6-5 and J usage is TRBJ2-7, with TRBD1 matching over 11 bases. Per the germline V gene, CDR1 is MNHEY and CDR2 is SVGAGI. Trimming took 6 bases from V and 5 from J; bases not matched to a gene: 6. The CDR3 extends over 14 amino acids. The CDR3 region has the DNA TGTGCCAGCAGACCCGGACAGGGGGCCCACGAGCAGTACTTC. This gives the protein CASRPGQGAHEQYF.

The chain joins TRBV6-5 to TRBJ1-2; the D gene is possibly TRBD1 (5 bases). V was trimmed by 6 bases and J by 7 bases, leaving 12 bases between them. Per germline, CDR1 MNHEY and CDR2 SVGAGI. The CDR3 contains 12 residues. The CDR3 is CASRGLGGGYTF. CDR3 bases: TGTGCCAGCAGGGGCCTCGGGGGTGGCTACACCTTC.

The rearrangement joins TRBV30 to TRBJ2-3, with TRBD2 as a possible D gene (5 bases). The CDR3 spans 13 residues. Germline lookup yields CDR1 GTSNPN and CDR2 SVGIG (reference sequence). The CDR3 here is CAAGLLFTDTQYF. CDR3 DNA sequence: TGTGCTGCCGGACTCCTCTTCACAGATACGCAGTATTTT.

The V call is TRBV5-8, the J call TRBJ1-3; D is ambiguous. CDR1 and CDR2 from the germline V gene are SGHTS and YDEGEE. V was shortened by 1 base and J by 7 bases, with 15 bases between the two germline ends. The CDR3 has 15 residues. The CDR3 nucleotides are TGTGCCAGCAGCTTGACCCCAAGCGACTGGAACACCATATATTTT. Protein sequence: CASSLTPSDWNTIYF.

This clone came up once. The chain links TRBV27 to TRBJ2-1; D might be TRBD2 (5 bases). V gave up 3 bases and J gave up 7 bases, with 16 bases separating them. Germline loops: CDR1 MNHEY, CDR2 SMNVEV (reference sequence). This CDR3 is 15 amino acids long. Written as DNA, the CDR3 is TGTGCCAGCAGTTTCTTAGGTCAAAGAGGGAATGAGCAGTTCTTC. Encoded protein: CASSFLGQRGNEQFF.

The chain recombines TRBV2 with TRBJ1-6; D call uncertain. Germline CDR1 reads SNHLY; CDR2 reads FYNNEI. The CDR3 has 15 amino acids. V lost 4 bases to trimming and J lost 4 bases, with 11 bases between them. The CDR3 protein is CASSAPNAYNSPLHF. CDR3 DNA: TGTGCCAGCAGTGCCCCAAACGCGTATAATTCACCCCTCCACTTT.

The V call is TRBV18, the J call TRBJ1-5, with 7 bases that match TRBD1. CDR1 is KGHSH and CDR2 is LQKENI in the germline V gene. The J segment lost 4 bases and the V segment lost 1 base, leaving 4 bases of the junction unmatched. This CDR3 is 15 amino acids long. CDR3 DNA sequence: TGTGCCAGCTCACCACAGGGGGCGCGAAATCAGCCCCAGCATTTT. Its protein product is CASSPQGARNQPQHF.

The V and J genes are TRBV6-5 and TRBJ1-5, with D unresolved. The V gene lost 7 bases and the J gene lost 4 bases, with 8 bases spanning the gap. This CDR3 spans 12 amino acids. Germline CDR1 and CDR2: MNHEY and SVGAGI. CDR3 bases: TGTGCCAGCATGTGGGATAATCAGCCCCAGCATTTT. Residues: CASMWDNQPQHF.

The chain is built from TRBV11-3 and TRBJ2-7, with D unresolved. CDR1 is SGHNT and CDR2 is YENEEA in the germline V gene. The CDR3 loop spans 12 amino acids. The ends were cut back, 4 bases at V and 2 bases at J, with 6 bases in the middle. The CDR3 DNA follows: TGTGCCAGCAGCTGGGTACCCTACGAGCAGTACTTC. Protein sequence: CASSWVPYEQYF.

The rearrangement links TRBV7-2 to TRBJ1-5; the D gene is possibly TRBD1 (6 bases). This CDR3 is 18 amino acids long. Trimming stripped 5 bases from V and 0 bases from J, with 20 bases between. The V gene's germline CDR1 is SGHTA and CDR2 FQGNSA. The CDR3 sequence is CASSPFPGTPISNQPQHF. CDR3 sequence (DNA): TGTGCCAGCAGCCCTTTTCCCGGGACACCGATTAGCAATCAGCCCCAGCATTTT.

The chain recombines TRBV27 with TRBJ2-7, with 8 bases aligning to TRBD2. V lost 3 bases, J lost 3 bases, and 4 bases stayed unmatched. The CDR3 is 14 residues long. CDR1 is MNHEY, CDR2 SMNVEV, per germline (reference sequence). The CDR3 DNA reads TGTGCCAGCAGTTTTGGGCGGGGGGACTACGAGCAGTACTTC. Encoded protein: CASSFGRGDYEQYF.